This is a list of T cell receptor beta chains from one sample in a study of shared clonotypes between healthy human individuals. TCRdb's copy holds only in-frame clones and misses some; the assay was immunoSEQ multiplex PCR. The sample holds about 1,900,000 clones; about 95% are singletons and the top ten take approximately 1.2%. The sample was naive CD8+ T cells sorted from blood. The receptors here all came from a young man in good health. Each CDR3 is given with its conserved first and last residue. D genes are given only for firm matches. Only some rows state a clone size, as once, few, many or a class for expanded clones.

>TRBJ1-1|.|TRBV10-3|.
TGTGCCATCAGTGAGTCTCCAGGGAGGAACACTGAAGCTTTCTTT
CAISESPGRNTEAFF
>TRBJ2-5|.|TRBV30|.
TGTGCCTGGAGTGTAGACAGGCAAGAGACCCAGTACTTC
CAWSVDRQETQYF
>TRBJ2-5|.|TRBV10-3|.
TGTGCCATCAGAGAGGGTCCTACCGAGACCCAGTACTTC
CAIREGPTETQYF
>TRBJ1-1|TRBD1|TRBV4-1|.
TGCGCCAGCACACAGACAGGGGTTAATTACGCTGAAGCTTTCTTT
CASTQTGVNYAEAFF
>TRBJ2-1|.|TRBV19|.
TGTGCCAGTAGCGAACAGTTCCTCTCCTACAATGAGCAGTTCTTC
CASSEQFLSYNEQFF
>TRBJ2-2|.|TRBV10-3|.
TGTGCCATCAGTGAGTCGGGACAGAACACCGGGGAGCTGTTTTTT
CAISESGQNTGELFF
>TRBJ1-5|.|TRBV19|.
TGTGCCAGTACCGTAGGGCAGGCGTTTTATCAGCCCCAGCATTTT
CASTVGQAFYQPQHF
>TRBJ2-7|.|TRBV11-1|.
TGTGCCAGCAGCTTTAGCGGCGGGGCCGACTACGAGCAGTACTTC
CASSFSGGADYEQYF
>TRBJ2-2|TRBD1|TRBV29-1|.
TGCAGCGTTGTCCCAGGGGGTAAAATTGCCGGGGAGCTGTTTTTT
CSVVPGGKIAGELFF
>TRBJ2-2|.|TRBV11-2|.
TGTGCCAGCAGCTTAGATCCGAGGGGGAACACCGGGGAGCTGTTTTTT
CASSLDPRGNTGELFF
>TRBJ1-2|TRBD1|TRBV19|.
TGTGCCAGTAGTATAGATGCCGAGACAGGGGAGGGCTACACCTTC
CASSIDAETGEGYTF
>TRBJ1-1|TRBD1|TRBV29-1|.
TGCAGCGTTGAGGCCCTAAAGGGGGCAATGAGCACTGAAGCTTTCTTT
CSVEALKGAMSTEAFF
>TRBJ2-1|TRBD2|TRBV29-1|.
TGCAGCGTTGACTCTAGCGGGAATTTAAGGCCCTACAATGAGCAGTTCTTC
CSVDSSGNLRPYNEQFF
>TRBJ2-1|.|TRBV7-8|.
TGTGCCAGCAGCTCGGGCTCCTACAATGAGCAGTTCTTC
CASSSGSYNEQFF
>TRBJ2-7|.|TRBV6-5|once
TGTGCCAGCAGTTACTCGCATAGCGGTAAGGCGGGGGAGCAGTACTTC
CASSYSHSGKAGEQYF
>TRBJ1-4|.|TRBV27|.
TGTGCCAGCAGCCCCTTAGGGCTCGGTAATGAAAAACTGTTTTTT
CASSPLGLGNEKLFF
>TRBJ2-7|.|TRBV5-6|.
TGTGCCAGCAGCCTTCAGGACTGGAAAACCTACGAGCAGTACTTC
CASSLQDWKTYEQYF
>TRBJ2-5|TRBD2|TRBV25-1|.
TGTGCCAGCAGTGAACGGACTAGCGGGGGCTACCAAGAGACCCAGTACTTC
CASSERTSGGYQETQYF
>TRBJ1-1|.|TRBV4-3|.
TGCGCCAGCAGCCAAGACCTGGAGCTAGACACTGAAGCTTTCTTT
CASSQDLELDTEAFF
>TRBJ1-4|TRBD1|TRBV9|.
TGTGCCAGCAGCGAGCAGGGGGCAACTAATGAAAAACTGTTTTTT
CASSEQGATNEKLFF